The sample holds one count of the clone carrying this T cell receptor (beta chain). Its antigen is unknown. The data derive from a study of Ad26.COV2.S vaccination and SARS-CoV-2 variants. General study findings and limits: After vaccination, substantial breadth of spike-specific CD8+ and CD4+ responses was reported.

Treatment reported: over 15 received Ad26.COV2.S at low or high dose, single or two shots; 5 received placebo; per-sample allocation not given. The investigators took samples on day 63 after the first vaccine or placebo injection. This Boston cohort included adults aged 18-55 years. This table comes from immunoSEQ multiplex PCR, and its TCRdb copy is limited to in-frame clones, with some not included. This table has approximately 340,000 clones, approximately 85% appearing once. The TCR comes from a person between 18 and 65 years old who received the Ad26.COV2.S COVID-19 vaccine or a placebo. Sequences were derived from peripheral blood, sampled in a trial of Ad26.COV2.S vaccine versus placebo.

The CDR3 DNA reads TGTGCCAGCAGCTTAGGAAGGGGAGGCCAGGCCTACGAGCAGTACTTC. Translating it yields CASSLGRGGQAYEQYF. The chain is built from TRBV7-9 and TRBJ2-7; D possibly corresponds to TRBD2 (6 bases). Trimming removed 1 base at V and 2 bases at J, with 15 bases between. Per germline, CDR1 SEHNR and CDR2 FQNEAQ (reference sequence). The CDR3 runs 16 residues.